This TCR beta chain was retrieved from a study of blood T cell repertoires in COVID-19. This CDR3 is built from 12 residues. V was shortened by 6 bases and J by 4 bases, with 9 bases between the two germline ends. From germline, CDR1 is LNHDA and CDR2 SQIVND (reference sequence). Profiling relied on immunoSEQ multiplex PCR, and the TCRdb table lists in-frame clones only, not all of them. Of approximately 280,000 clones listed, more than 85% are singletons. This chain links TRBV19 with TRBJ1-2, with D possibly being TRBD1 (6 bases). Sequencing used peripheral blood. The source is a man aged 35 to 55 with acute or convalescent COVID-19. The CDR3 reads CASSRQAYGYTF. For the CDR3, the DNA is TGTGCCAGTAGCCGACAGGCCTATGGCTACACCTTC.